This entry lists 12 T cell receptor beta chains sequenced from one sample in a study of technical replicates of blood from several donors. Data came from immunoSEQ multiplex PCR; TCRdb stores just in-frame clones and leaves some out. The table includes 45,000 to 55,000 clones, roughly 94% detected once. Input material: T cells isolated from PBMCs. These receptor sequences come from a human donor in good health.

The chain links TRBV7-2 to TRBJ2-1; D is possibly TRBD2 (6 bases). Trimming removed 6 bases from V and 4 bases from J, with 13 bases in between. Per germline, CDR1 SGHTA and CDR2 FQGNSA. CDR3 length: 14 residues. CDR3 bases: TGTGCCAGCAGGGGGCTAGCGCAATACAATGAGCAGTTCTTC. Translated, it gives CASRGLAQYNEQFF. Combining the CDR3 with reference TRBV7-2 and TRBJ2-1 gives the whole variable domain GAGVSQSPSNKVTEKGKDVELRCDPISGHTALYWYRQSLGQGLEFLIYFQGNSAPDKSGLPSDRFSAERTGGSVSTLTIQRTQQEDSAVYLCASRGLAQYNEQFFGPGTRLTVL.

In its sample, this clone was seen a few times. The chain carries TRBV29-1 and TRBJ1-1; D remains ambiguous. Trimming pared 3 bases from V and 0 bases from J, leaving 8 bases between. Per germline, CDR1 SQVTM and CDR2 ANQGSEA. There are 13 residues in the CDR3. DNA for the CDR3: TGCAGCGTTGAGTCGAGCATGAACACTGAAGCTTTCTTT. Protein: CSVESSMNTEAFF.

The rearrangement uses TRBV28 and TRBJ2-1, with D possibly matching TRBD1 (5 bases). Germline CDR1 reads MDHEN; CDR2 reads SYDVKM. V was shortened by 5 bases and J by 7 bases, with 15 bases between the two germline ends. This CDR3 has 14 residues. The CDR3 region is CASSRRQGRNEQFF. The DNA of the CDR3 is TGTGCCAGCAGTAGACGCCAGGGTAGGAATGAGCAGTTCTTC.

This clone appeared a single time. The chain links TRBV28 to TRBJ2-7; TRBD2 is a possible D gene (6 bases). Trimming left V 5 bases short and J 4 bases short, with 18 bases between. The CDR3 spans 15 residues. The germline CDR1 and CDR2 sequences are MDHEN and SYDVKM. CDR3: CASSSPGARRYEQYF. The DNA of the CDR3 is TGTGCCAGCAGTAGTCCGGGAGCCCGGAGGTACGAGCAGTACTTC.

This rearrangement joins TRBV7-9 to TRBJ1-2; 9 bases line up with TRBD1. Germline V gene sequence: CDR1 SEHNR, CDR2 FQNEAQ (reference sequence). The CDR3 extends over 15 amino acids. V gave up 1 base and J gave up 8 bases; unmatched junction bases: 8. The DNA of the CDR3 is TGTGCCAGCAGCTTAGGGACAGGGGTCTTGAGCGGCTACACCTTC. It encodes CASSLGTGVLSGYTF. The whole variable domain, remainder taken from reference TRBV7-9 and TRBJ1-2, is DTGVSQNPRHKITKRGQNVTFRCDPISEHNRLYWYRQTLGQGPEFLTYFQNEAQLEKSRLLSDRFSAERPKGSFSTLEIQRTEQGDSAMYLCASSLGTGVLSGYTFGSGTRLTVV.

The gene calls are TRBV11-2 and TRBJ1-4; TRBD1 is a possible D gene (5 bases). The CDR3 loop spans 15 amino acids. Germline-derived CDR1 and CDR2 are SGHAT and FQNNGV. With 3 bases removed from V and 0 bases from J, the gap between germline ends came to 8 bases. The CDR3 region is CASSLWGATNEKLFF. CDR3 in DNA: TGTGCCAGCAGCTTGTGGGGGGCAACTAATGAAAAACTGTTTTTT. Filled out from reference TRBV11-2 and TRBJ1-4, the complete variable domain reads EAGVAQSPRYKIIEKRQSVAFWCNPISGHATLYWYQQILGQGPKLLIQFQNNGVVDDSQLPKDRFSAERLKGVDSTLKIQPAKLEDSAVYLCASSLWGATNEKLFFGSGTQLSVL.

The rearrangement uses TRBV9 and TRBJ2-3; TRBD2 matches at 12 bases. The V and J ends lost 1 base and 2 bases, in that order; junction bases with no gene match: 5. Germline-derived CDR1 and CDR2 are SGDLS and YYNGEE. The CDR3 totals 17 residues. The CDR3 spells CASSVRPSGGATDTQYF. CDR3 bases: TGTGCCAGCAGCGTAAGGCCTAGCGGGGGGGCCACAGATACGCAGTATTTT.

The chain joins TRBV5-1 to TRBJ2-3; 8 nucleotides agree with TRBD2. The J segment lost 3 bases and the V segment lost 3 bases, leaving 3 bases of the junction unmatched. This CDR3 contains 14 residues. Germline-derived CDR1 and CDR2 are SGHRS and YFSETQ. The CDR3 sequence: CASSSGLVTDTQYF. The CDR3 nucleotides read TGCGCCAGCAGCTCGGGACTAGTGACAGATACGCAGTATTTT.

This chain connects TRBV9 to TRBJ2-2, with TRBD2 as a possible D gene (6 bases). The V end lost 4 bases, the J end lost 4 bases, and 14 bases lay between the germline ends. Germline V gives CDR1 SGDLS, CDR2 YYNGEE. There are 15 residues in the CDR3. The CDR3 loop reads CASSPFGRGTGELFF. For the CDR3, the DNA is TGTGCCAGCAGCCCTTTCGGGAGAGGCACCGGGGAGCTGTTTTTT.

The V gene is TRBV5-1, the J gene TRBJ2-3, with 10 bases that match TRBD1. The trim removed 0 bases at V and 4 bases at J, leaving 8 bases unmatched. The germline V gene encodes CDR1 SGHRS and CDR2 YFSETQ. The CDR3 runs 17 residues. The CDR3 DNA sequence: TGCGCCAGCAGCTTGGCGGGACAGGGGAGGTTGTCAGATACGCAGTATTTT. This translates into CASSLAGQGRLSDTQYF. Based on the CDR3 plus reference TRBV5-1 and TRBJ2-3, the full variable domain is KAGVTQTPRYLIKTRGQQVTLSCSPISGHRSVSWYQQTPGQGLQFLFEYFSETQRNKGNFPGRFSGRQFSNSRSEMNVSTLELGDSALYLCASSLAGQGRLSDTQYFGPGTRLTVL.

The DNA of the CDR3 is TGCAGCGTTGATCCCACGCGGGAAGGGACCCAGTACTTC. Translated: CSVDPTREGTQYF. V is TRBV29-1 and J is TRBJ2-5, with D perhaps matching TRBD2 (6 bases). V was trimmed by 3 bases and J by 7 bases, leaving 15 bases between them. Germline V gene sequence: CDR1 SQVTM, CDR2 ANQGSEA. There are 13 residues in the CDR3.

As to this clone: Relative to the germline gene, one junction end is altered; a read error may explain this. This specimen includes other DNA sequences encoding the same CDR3. This chain joins TRBV13 and TRBJ2-7; 7 positions agree with TRBD1. CDR1 is PRHDT and CDR2 is FYEKMQ in the germline V gene (reference sequence). CDR3 length: 16 amino acids. The CDR3 nucleotides are TGTGCCAGCAGCTTAAGGGGTGGGGACAGCTCCTACGAACAGTACTTC. It encodes CASSLRGGDSSYEQYF.